This T cell receptor beta chain was sequenced for a study of control samples from healthy donors and cancer patients. The protocol was immunoSEQ multiplex PCR, while the TCRdb copy is restricted to in-frame clones and leaves out a portion. This table has over 110,000 clones, 80% to 90% appearing once. Germline CDR1 and CDR2: SGHNT and YYREEE (reference sequence). The CDR3 has 17 residues. The ends lost 4 bases at V and 4 bases at J; junction bases unmatched: 9. The receptor's source is a woman aged 25 to 39 in good health. The gene calls are TRBV5-4 and TRBJ2-6; 9 bases line up with TRBD1. The sample taken for sequencing was blood. The CDR3 bases are TGTGCCAGCAGCGGAATGACAGGGGGTATGGGGGCCAACGTCCTGACTTTC. Amino acids: CASSGMTGGMGANVLTF.